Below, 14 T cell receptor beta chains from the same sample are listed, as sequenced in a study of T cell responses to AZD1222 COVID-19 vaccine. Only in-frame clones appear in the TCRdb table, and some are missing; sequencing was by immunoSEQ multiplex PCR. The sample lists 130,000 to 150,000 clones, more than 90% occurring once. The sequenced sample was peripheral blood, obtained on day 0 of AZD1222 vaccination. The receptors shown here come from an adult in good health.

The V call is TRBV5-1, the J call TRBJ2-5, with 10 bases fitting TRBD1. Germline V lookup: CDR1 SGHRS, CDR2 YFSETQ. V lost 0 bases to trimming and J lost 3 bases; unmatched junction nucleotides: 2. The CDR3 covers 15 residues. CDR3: CASSLGGTGEETQYF. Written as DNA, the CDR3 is TGCGCCAGCAGCTTGGGAGGGACAGGGGAAGAGACCCAGTACTTC.

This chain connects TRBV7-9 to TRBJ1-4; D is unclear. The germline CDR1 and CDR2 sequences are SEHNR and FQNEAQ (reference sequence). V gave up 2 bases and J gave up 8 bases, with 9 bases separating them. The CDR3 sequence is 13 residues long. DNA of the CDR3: TGTGCCAGCAGCTTATCAACGGGAGAAAAACTGTTTTTT. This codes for CASSLSTGEKLFF.

CDR3 sequence: CASSFLAGGLNEQFF. The DNA of the CDR3 is TGTGCCAGCAGCTTTCTAGCGGGAGGGCTCAATGAGCAGTTCTTC. V is TRBV7-3 and J is TRBJ2-1, with TRBD2 identical over 12 bases. The CDR3 consists of 15 residues. CDR1 is SGHTA and CDR2 is FQGTGA in the germline V gene. V trimming: 3 bases; J trimming: 6 bases; junction bases outside the gene matches: 3.

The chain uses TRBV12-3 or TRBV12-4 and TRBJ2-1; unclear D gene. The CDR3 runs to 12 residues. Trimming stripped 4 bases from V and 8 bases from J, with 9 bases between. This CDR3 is CASSSPSDEQFF. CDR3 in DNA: TGTGCCAGCAGTTCCCCAAGCGATGAGCAGTTCTTC.

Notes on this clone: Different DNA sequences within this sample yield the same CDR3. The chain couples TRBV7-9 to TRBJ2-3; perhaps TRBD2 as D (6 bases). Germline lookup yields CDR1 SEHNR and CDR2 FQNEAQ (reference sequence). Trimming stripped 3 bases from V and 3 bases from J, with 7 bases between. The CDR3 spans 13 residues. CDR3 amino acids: CASSLGGTDTQYF. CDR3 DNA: TGTGCCAGCAGCTTGGGAGGTACAGATACGCAGTATTTT. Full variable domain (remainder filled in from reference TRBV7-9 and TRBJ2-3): DTGVSQNPRHKITKRGQNVTFRCDPISEHNRLYWYRQTLGQGPEFLTYFQNEAQLEKSRLLSDRFSAERPKGSFSTLEIQRTEQGDSAMYLCASSLGGTDTQYFGPGTRLTVL.

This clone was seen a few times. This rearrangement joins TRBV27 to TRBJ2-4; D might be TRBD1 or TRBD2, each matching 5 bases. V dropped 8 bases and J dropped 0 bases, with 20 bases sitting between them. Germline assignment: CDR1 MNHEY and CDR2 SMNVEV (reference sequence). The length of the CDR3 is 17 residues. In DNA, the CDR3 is TGTGCCAGCGCCGCCGCTGGGGACCCACTAGCCAAAAACATTCAGTACTTC. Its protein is CASAAAGDPLAKNIQYF.

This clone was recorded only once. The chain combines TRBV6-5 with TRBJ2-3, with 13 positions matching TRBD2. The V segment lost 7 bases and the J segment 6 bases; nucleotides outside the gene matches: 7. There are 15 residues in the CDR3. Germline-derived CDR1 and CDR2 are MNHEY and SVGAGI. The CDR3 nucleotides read TGTGCCAGCATCCGGACTAGCGGGAGTCGGGATACGCAGTATTTT. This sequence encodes CASIRTSGSRDTQYF.

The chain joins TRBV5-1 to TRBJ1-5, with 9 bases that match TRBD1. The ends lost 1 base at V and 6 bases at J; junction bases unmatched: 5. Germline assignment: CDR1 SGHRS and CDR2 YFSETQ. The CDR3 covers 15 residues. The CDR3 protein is CASSLTGGAGQPQHF. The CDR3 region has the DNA TGCGCCAGCAGCTTGACAGGGGGCGCCGGTCAGCCCCAGCATTTT.

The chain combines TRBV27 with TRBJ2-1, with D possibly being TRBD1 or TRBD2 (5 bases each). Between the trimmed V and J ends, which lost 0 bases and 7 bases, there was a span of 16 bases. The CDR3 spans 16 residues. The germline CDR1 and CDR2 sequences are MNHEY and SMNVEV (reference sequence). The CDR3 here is CASSLSPGARMNEQFF. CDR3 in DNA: TGTGCCAGCAGTTTATCACCCGGGGCCAGGATGAATGAGCAGTTCTTC.

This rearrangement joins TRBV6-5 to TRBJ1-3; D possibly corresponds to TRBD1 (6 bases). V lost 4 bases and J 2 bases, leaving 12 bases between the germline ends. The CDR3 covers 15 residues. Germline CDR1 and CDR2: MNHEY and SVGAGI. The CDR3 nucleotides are TGTGCCAGCAGTTCCGGGACACTAACTGGAAACACCATATATTTT. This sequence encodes CASSSGTLTGNTIYF.

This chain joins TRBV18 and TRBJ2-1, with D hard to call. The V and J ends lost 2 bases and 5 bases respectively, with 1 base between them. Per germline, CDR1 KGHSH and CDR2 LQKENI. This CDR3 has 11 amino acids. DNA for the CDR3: TGTGCCAGCTCACCAGACAATGAGCAGTTCTTC. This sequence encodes CASSPDNEQFF.

This CDR3 reads CASSGPGLNTEAFF. The CDR3 nucleotides read TGTGCCAGCAGTGGACCGGGACTTAACACTGAAGCTTTCTTT. The chain links TRBV28 to TRBJ1-1; a weak D match, TRBD1 (5 bases). The CDR3 totals 14 residues. V lost 5 bases to trimming and J lost 2 bases, with 12 bases between them. The V gene's germline CDR1 is MDHEN and CDR2 SYDVKM.

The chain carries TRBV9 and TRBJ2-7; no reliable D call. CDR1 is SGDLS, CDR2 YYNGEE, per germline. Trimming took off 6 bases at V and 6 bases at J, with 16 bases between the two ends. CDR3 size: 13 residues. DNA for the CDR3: TGTGCCAGCACTCCGAGTCCGTACGGCGAGCAGTACTTC. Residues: CASTPSPYGEQYF.

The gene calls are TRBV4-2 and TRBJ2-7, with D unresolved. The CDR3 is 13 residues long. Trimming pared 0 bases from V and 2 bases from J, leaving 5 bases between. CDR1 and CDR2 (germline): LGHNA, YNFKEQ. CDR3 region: CASSQDYAYEQYF. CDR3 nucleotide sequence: TGTGCCAGCAGCCAAGATTACGCCTACGAGCAGTACTTC.